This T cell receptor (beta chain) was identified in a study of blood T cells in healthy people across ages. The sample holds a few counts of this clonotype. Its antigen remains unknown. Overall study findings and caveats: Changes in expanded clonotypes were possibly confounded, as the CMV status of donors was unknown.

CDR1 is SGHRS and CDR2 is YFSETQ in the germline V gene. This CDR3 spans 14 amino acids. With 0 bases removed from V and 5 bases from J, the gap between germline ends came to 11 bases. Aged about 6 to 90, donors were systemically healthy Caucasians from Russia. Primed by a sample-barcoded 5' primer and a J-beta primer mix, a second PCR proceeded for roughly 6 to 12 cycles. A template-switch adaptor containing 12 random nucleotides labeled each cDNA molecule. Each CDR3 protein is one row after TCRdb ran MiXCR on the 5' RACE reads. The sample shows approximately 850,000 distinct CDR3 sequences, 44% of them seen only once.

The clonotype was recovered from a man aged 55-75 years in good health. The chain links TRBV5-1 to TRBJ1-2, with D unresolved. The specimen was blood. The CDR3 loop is CASSLGSRGYGYTF. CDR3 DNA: TGCGCCAGCAGCTTGGGCTCCCGAGGTTATGGCTACACCTTC.